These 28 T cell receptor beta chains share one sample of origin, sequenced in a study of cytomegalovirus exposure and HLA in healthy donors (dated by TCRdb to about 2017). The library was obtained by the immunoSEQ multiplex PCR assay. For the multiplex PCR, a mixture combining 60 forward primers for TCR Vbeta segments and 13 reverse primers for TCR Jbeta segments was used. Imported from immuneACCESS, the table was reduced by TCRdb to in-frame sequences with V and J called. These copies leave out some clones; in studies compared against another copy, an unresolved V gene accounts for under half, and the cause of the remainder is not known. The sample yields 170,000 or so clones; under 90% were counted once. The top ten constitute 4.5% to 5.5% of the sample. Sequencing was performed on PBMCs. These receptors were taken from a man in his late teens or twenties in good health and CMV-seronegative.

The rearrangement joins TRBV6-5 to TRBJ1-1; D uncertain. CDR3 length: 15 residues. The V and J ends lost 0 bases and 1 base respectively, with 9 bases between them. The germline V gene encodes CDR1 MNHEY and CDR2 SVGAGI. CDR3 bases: TGTGCCAGCAGTTACTCCCGTACAGCGAACACTGAAGCTTTCTTT. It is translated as CASSYSRTANTEAFF.

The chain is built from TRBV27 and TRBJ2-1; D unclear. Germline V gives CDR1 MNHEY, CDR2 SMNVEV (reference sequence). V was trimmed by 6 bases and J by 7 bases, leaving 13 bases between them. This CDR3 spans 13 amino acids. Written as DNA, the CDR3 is TGTGCCAGCAGCCTCTCTCATAGAAATGAGCAGTTCTTC. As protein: CASSLSHRNEQFF.

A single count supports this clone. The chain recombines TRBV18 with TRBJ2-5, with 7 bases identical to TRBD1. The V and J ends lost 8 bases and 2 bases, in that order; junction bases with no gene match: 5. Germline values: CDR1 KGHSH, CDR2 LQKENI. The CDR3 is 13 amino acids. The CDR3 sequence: CASRKGQQETQYF. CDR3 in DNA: TGTGCCAGCCGCAAGGGACAGCAAGAGACCCAGTACTTC.

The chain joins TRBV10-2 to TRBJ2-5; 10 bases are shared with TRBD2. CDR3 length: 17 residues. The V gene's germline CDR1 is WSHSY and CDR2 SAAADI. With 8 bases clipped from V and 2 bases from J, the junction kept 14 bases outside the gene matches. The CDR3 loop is CASRTGLAGVGQETQYF. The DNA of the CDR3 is TGCGCCAGCCGGACCGGGCTAGCGGGAGTCGGGCAAGAGACCCAGTACTTC.

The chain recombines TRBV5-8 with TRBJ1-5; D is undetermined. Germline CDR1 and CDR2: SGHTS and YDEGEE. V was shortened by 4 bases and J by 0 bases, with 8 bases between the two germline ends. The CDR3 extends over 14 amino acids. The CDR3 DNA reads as TGTGCCAGCAGCGATCCGGTTAGCAATCAGCCCCAGCATTTT. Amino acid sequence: CASSDPVSNQPQHF.

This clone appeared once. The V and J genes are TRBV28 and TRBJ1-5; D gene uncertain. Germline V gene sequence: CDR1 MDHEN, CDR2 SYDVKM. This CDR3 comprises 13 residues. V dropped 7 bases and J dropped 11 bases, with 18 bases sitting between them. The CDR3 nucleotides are TGTGCCAGCACCTCCCCCGCCGAGCCGGCCCAGCATTTT. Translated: CASTSPAEPAQHF.

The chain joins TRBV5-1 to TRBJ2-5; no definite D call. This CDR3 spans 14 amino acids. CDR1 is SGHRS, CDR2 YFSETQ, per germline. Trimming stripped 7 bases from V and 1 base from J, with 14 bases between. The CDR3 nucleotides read TGCGCCAGCCGCCCTCAGTCGGGCCAAGAGACCCAGTACTTC. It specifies CASRPQSGQETQYF.

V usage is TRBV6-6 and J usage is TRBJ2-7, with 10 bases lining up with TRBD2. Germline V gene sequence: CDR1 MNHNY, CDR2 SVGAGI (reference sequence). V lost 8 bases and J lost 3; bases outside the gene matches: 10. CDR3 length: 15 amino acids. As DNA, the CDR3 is TGTGCCAGCCGGCTCCAGCGGGAGGGGGTCTACGAGCAGTACTTC. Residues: CASRLQREGVYEQYF.

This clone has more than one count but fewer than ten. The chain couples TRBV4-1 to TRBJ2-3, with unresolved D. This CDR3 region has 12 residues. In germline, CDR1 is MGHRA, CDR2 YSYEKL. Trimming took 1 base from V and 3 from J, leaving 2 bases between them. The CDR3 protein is CASSQVTDTQYF. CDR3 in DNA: TGCGCCAGCAGCCAAGTAACAGATACGCAGTATTTT.

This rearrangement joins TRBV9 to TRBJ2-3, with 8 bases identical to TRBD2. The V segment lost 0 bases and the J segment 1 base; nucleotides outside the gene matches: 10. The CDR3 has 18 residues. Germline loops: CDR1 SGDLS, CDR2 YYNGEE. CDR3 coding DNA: TGTGCCAGCAGCGTAGTTCCCGACTCACTAGCGGGCACAGATACGCAGTATTTT. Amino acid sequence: CASSVVPDSLAGTDTQYF.

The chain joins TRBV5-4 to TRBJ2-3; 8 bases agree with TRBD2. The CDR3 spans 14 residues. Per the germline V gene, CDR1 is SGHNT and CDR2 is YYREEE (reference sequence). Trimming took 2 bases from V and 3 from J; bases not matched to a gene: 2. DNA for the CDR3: TGTGCCAGCAGCTTAGCGGGAGATACAGATACGCAGTATTTT. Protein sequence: CASSLAGDTDTQYF.

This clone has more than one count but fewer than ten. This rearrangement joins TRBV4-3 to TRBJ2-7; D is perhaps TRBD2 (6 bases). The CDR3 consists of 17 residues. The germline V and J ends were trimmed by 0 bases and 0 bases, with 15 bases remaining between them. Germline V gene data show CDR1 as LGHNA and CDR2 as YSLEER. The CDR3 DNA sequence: TGCGCCAGCAGCCAAGAGTACGGGGGAAGGAGCTCCTACGAGCAGTACTTC. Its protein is CASSQEYGGRSSYEQYF.

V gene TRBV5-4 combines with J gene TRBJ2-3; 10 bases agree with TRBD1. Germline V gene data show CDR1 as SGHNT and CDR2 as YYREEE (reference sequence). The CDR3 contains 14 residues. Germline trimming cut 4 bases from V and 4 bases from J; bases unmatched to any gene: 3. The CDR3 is CASSTGQGADTQYF. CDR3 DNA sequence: TGTGCCAGCAGCACAGGACAGGGGGCAGATACGCAGTATTTT.

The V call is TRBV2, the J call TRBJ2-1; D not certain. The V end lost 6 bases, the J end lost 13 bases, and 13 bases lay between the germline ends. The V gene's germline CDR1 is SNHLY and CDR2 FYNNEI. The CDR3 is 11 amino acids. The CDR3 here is CASSEDPEQFF. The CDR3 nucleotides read TGTGCCAGCAGCGAGGATCCGGAACAGTTCTTC.

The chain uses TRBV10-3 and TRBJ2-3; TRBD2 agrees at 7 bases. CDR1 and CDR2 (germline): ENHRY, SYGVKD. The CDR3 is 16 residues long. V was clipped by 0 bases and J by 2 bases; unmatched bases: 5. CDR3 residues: CAISESQRGPTDTQYF. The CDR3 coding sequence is TGTGCCATCAGTGAGTCTCAGCGGGGCCCCACAGATACGCAGTATTTT.

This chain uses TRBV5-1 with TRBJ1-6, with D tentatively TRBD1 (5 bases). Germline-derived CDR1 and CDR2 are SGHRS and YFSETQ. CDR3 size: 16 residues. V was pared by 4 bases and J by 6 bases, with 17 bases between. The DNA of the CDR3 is TGCGCCAGCAGCCCGACGTCGGACATCCTTAATTCACCCCTCCACTTT. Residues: CASSPTSDILNSPLHF.

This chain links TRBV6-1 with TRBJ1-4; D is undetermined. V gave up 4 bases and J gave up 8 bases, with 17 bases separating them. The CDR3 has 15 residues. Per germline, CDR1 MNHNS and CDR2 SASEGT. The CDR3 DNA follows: TGTGCCAGCAGTGTCCCTGGGCCCCCCCGGGAAAAACTGTTTTTT. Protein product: CASSVPGPPREKLFF.

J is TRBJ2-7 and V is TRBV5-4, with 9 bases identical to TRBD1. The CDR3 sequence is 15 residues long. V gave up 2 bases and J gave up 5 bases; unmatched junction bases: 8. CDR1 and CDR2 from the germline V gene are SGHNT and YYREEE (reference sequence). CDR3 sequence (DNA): TGTGCCAGCAGCTTATACGACAGGGGGTTTCACGAGCAGTACTTC. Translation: CASSLYDRGFHEQYF.

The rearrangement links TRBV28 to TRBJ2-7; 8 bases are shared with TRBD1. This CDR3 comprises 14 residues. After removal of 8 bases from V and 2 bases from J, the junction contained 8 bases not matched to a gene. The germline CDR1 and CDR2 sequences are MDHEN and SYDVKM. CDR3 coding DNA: TGTGCCAGCCGGACAGGGTTGGCTGCCTACGAGCAGTACTTC. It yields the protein CASRTGLAAYEQYF.

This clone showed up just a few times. The CDR3 sequence is CASSLLQDRGLPGTGELFF. As DNA, the CDR3 is TGTGCCAGCAGCTTACTACAGGACAGGGGGCTCCCTGGGACCGGGGAGCTGTTTTTT. The chain couples TRBV7-6 to TRBJ2-2; TRBD1 agrees at 11 bases. V dropped 2 bases and J dropped 5; count of bases not matched to a gene: 13. CDR1 is SGHVS and CDR2 is FNYEAQ in the germline V gene. The CDR3 has 19 amino acids.

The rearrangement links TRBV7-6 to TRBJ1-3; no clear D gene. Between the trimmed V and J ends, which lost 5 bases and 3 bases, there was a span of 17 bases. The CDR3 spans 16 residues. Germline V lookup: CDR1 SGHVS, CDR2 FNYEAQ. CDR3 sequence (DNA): TGTGCCAGCAGCCTACGGTCTAACTCCTTTGGAAACACCATATATTTT. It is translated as CASSLRSNSFGNTIYF.

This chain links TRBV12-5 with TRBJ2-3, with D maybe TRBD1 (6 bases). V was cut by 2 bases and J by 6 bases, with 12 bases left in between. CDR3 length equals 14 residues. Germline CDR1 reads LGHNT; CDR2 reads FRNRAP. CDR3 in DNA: TGTGCTAGTGGTTTGTTGGGGGCCGGTGATACGCAGTATTTT. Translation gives CASGLLGAGDTQYF.

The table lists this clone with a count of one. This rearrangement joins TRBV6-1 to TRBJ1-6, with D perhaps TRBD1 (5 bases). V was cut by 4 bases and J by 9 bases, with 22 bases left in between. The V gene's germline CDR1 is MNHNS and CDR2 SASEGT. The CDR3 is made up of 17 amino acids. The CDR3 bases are TGTGCCAGCAGTGGGGGCGGCGTCCTTCCCTTCGGTTCACCCCTCCACTTT. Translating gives CASSGGGVLPFGSPLHF.

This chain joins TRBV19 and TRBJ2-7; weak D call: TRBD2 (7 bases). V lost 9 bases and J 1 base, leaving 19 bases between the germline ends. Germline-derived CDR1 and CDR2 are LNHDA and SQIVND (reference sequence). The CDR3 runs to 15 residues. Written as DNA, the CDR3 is TGTGCCAGCCATGCGGGGAGGGGGGGATCCTACGAGCAGTACTTC. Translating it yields CASHAGRGGSYEQYF.

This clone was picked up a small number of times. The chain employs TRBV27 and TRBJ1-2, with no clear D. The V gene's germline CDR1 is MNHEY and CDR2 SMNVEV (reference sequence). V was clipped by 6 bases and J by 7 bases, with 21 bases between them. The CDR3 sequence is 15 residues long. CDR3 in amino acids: CASRGFSAGRGGYTF. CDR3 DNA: TGTGCCAGCAGGGGATTCAGCGCGGGAAGAGGTGGCTACACCTTC.

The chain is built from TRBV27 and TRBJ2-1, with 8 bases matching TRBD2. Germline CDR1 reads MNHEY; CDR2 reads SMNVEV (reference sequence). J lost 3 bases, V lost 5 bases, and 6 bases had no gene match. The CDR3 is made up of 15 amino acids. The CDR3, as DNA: TGTGCCAGCAGTCTAACTAGCGGATACTACAATGAGCAGTTCTTC. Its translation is CASSLTSGYYNEQFF.

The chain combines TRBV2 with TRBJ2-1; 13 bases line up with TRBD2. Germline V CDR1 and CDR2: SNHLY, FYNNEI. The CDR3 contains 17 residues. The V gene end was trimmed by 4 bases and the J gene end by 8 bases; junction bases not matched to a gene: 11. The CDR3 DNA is TGTGCCAGCAGTGCCTACCGACTAGCGGGGGGACGGGATGAGCAGTTCTTC. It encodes CASSAYRLAGGRDEQFF. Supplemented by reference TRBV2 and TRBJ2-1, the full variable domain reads EPEVTQTPSHQVTQMGQEVILRCVPISNHLYFYWYRQILGQKVEFLVSFYNNEISEKSEIFDDQFSVERPDGSNFTLKIRSTKLEDSAMYFCASSAYRLAGGRDEQFFGPGTRLTVL.

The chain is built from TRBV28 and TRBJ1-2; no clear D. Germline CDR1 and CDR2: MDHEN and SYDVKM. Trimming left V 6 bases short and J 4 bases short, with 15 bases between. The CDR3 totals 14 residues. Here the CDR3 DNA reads TGTGCCAGCAGCCCGGCCGGGAAAACCTATGGCTACACCTTC. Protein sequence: CASSPAGKTYGYTF.